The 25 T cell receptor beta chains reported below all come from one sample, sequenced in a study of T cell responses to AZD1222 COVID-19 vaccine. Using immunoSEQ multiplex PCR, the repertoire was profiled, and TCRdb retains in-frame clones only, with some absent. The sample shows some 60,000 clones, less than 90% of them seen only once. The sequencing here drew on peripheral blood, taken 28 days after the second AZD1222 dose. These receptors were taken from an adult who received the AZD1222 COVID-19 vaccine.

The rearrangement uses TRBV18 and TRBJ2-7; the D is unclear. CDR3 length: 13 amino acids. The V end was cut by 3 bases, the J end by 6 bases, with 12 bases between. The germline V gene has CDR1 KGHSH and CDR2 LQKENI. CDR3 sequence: CASSPRPESEQYF. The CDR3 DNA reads TGTGCCAGCTCACCCCGACCCGAGAGCGAGCAGTACTTC. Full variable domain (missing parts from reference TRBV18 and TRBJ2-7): NAGVMQNPRHLVRRRGQEARLRCSPMKGHSHVYWYRQLPEEGLKFMVYLQKENIIDESGMPKERFSAEFPKEGPSILRIQQVVRGDSAAYFCASSPRPESEQYFGPGTRLTVT.

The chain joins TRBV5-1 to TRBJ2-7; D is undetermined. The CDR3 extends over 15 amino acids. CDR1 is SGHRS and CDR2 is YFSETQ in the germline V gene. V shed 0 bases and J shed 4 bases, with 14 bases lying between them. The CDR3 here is CASSLASAPEYEQYF. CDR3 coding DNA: TGCGCCAGCAGCTTGGCCTCAGCCCCGGAGTACGAGCAGTACTTC.

CDR3 sequence reads: CSAGTENQPQHF. The CDR3 nucleotides are TGCAGCGCTGGGACCGAGAATCAGCCCCAGCATTTT. The rearrangement joins TRBV29-1 to TRBJ1-5; a weak D match, TRBD1 (5 bases). This CDR3 region has 12 residues. The germline V gene has CDR1 SQVTM and CDR2 ANQGSEA. With 7 bases removed from V and 4 bases from J, the gap between germline ends came to 11 bases.

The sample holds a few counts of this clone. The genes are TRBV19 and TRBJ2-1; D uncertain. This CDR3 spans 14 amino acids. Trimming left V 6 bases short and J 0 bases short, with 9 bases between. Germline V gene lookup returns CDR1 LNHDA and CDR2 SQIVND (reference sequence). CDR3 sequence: CASRSASSYNEQFF. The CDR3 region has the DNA TGTGCCAGTAGGAGCGCGAGCTCCTACAATGAGCAGTTCTTC.

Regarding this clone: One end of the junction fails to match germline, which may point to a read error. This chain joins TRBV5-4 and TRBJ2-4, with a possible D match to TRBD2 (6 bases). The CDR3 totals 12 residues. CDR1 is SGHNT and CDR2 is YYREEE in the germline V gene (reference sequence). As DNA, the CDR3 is TGTGCCAGCAGCGGGCGGGACCGTTCGGCCGTCTTC. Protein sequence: CASSGRDRSAVF.

This chain's CDR3 is CASSRTGAGANVLTF. The CDR3 nucleotides are TGCGCCAGCAGCCGGACAGGGGCTGGGGCCAACGTCCTGACTTTC. The genes are TRBV4-3 and TRBJ2-6; 9 nucleotides align to TRBD1. CDR1 is LGHNA and CDR2 is YSLEER in the germline V gene. This CDR3 region has 15 residues. With 4 bases clipped from V and 2 bases from J, the junction kept 0 bases outside the gene matches.

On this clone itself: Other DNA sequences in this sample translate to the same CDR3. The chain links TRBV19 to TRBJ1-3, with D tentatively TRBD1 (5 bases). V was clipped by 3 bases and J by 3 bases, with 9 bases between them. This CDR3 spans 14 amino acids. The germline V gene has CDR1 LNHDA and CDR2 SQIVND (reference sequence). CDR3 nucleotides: TGTGCCAGTAGTATCGGGGGGTTTGGAAACACCATATATTTT. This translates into CASSIGGFGNTIYF.

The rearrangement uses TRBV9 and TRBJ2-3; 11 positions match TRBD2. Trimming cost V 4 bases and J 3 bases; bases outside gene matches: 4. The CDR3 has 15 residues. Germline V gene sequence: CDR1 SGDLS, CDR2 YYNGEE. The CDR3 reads CASSRSGGATDTQYF. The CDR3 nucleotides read TGTGCCAGCAGCCGTAGCGGGGGGGCGACAGATACGCAGTATTTT.

The CDR3 here is CASSLIARRTLHF. In DNA form, the CDR3 reads TGTGCCAGCAGTCTCATTGCTCGGAGGACCCTCCACTTT. V gene TRBV28 combines with J gene TRBJ1-6; D unclear. CDR1 and CDR2 from the germline V gene are MDHEN and SYDVKM. CDR3 size: 13 residues. Trimming cost V 5 bases and J 14 bases, with 16 bases left between them.

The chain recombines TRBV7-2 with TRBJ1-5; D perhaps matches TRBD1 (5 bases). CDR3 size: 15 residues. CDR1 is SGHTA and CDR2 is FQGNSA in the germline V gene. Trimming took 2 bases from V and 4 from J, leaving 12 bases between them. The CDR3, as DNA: TGTGCCAGCAGCTTACAGGGAGGGTGGAATCAGCCCCAGCATTTT. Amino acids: CASSLQGGWNQPQHF.

In DNA form, the CDR3 reads TGTGCCAGCAGAAACAGGGGATACGAGCAGTACTTC. It is translated as CASRNRGYEQYF. The genes are TRBV6-5 and TRBJ2-7; 7 nucleotides match TRBD1. V was pared by 6 bases and J by 4 bases, with 3 bases of the junction left unmatched. This CDR3 is 12 amino acids long. Germline CDR1 and CDR2: MNHEY and SVGAGI.

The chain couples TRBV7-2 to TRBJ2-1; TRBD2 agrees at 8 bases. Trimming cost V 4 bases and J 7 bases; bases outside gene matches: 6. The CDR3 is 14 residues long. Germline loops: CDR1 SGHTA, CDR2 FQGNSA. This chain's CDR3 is CASSSLGLANEQFF. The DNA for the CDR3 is TGTGCCAGCAGCTCCCTCGGACTAGCAAATGAGCAGTTCTTC.

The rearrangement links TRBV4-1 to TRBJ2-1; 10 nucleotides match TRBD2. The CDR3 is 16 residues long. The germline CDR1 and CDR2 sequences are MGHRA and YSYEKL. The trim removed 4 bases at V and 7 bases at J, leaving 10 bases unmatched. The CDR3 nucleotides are TGCGCCAGCAGCCCCCCAGCGGGGGGGGGTTGGAATGAGCAGTTCTTC. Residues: CASSPPAGGGWNEQFF.

The DNA of the CDR3 is TGTGCCAGTAGTTCCACGGGCGGGAATCAGCCCCAGCATTTT. Encoded protein: CASSSTGGNQPQHF. The chain recombines TRBV19 with TRBJ1-5; D not certain. The germline CDR1 and CDR2 sequences are LNHDA and SQIVND (reference sequence). The CDR3 runs 14 residues. Trimming removed 5 bases from V and 4 bases from J, with 12 bases in between.

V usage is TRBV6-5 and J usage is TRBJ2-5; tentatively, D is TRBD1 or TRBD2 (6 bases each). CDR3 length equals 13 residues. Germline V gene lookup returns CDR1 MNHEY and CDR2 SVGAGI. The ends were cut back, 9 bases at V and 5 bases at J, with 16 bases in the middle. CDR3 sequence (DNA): TGTGCCAGTTCAACAGGGACTGGTGAGACCCAGTACTTC. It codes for CASSTGTGETQYF.

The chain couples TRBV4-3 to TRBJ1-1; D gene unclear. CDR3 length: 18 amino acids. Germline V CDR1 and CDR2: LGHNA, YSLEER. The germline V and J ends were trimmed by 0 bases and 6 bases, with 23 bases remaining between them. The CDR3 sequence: CASSQDTPRATGNPEAFF. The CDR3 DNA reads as TGCGCCAGCAGCCAAGATACGCCAAGGGCGACGGGTAACCCTGAAGCTTTCTTT.

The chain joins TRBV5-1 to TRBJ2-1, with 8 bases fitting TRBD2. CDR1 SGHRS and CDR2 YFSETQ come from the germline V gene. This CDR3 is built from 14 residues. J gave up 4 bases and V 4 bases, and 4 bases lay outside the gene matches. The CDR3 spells CASSLSGTYNEQFF. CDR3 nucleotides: TGCGCCAGCAGCCTTAGCGGGACTTACAATGAGCAGTTCTTC.

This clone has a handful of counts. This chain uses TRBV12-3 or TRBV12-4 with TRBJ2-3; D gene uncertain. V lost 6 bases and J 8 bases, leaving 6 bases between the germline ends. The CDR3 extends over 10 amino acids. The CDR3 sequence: CASSITTQYF. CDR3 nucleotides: TGTGCCAGCAGCATTACTACGCAGTATTTT.

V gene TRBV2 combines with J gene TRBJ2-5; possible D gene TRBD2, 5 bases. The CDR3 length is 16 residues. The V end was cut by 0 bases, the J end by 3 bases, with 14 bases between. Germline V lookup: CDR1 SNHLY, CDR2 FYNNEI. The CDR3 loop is CASSEALPPSKETQYF. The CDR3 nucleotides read TGTGCCAGCAGTGAAGCGCTCCCTCCTAGCAAAGAGACCCAGTACTTC.

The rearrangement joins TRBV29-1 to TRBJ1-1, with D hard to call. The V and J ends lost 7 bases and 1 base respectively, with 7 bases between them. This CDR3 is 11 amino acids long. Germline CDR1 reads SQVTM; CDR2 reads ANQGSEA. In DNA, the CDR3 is TGCAGCGCACTCTGGAACACTGAAGCTTTCTTT. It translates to CSALWNTEAFF.

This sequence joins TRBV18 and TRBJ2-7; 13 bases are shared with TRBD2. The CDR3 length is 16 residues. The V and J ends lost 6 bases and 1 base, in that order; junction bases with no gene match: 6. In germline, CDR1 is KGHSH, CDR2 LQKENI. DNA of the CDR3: TGTGCCAGCTCTCCGAGACTAGCGGGAGGTTCCTACGAGCAGTACTTC. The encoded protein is CASSPRLAGGSYEQYF.

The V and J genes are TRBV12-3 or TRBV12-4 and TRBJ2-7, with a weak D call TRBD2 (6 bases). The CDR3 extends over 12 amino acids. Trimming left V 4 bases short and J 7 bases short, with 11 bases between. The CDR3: CASSSGEWEQYF. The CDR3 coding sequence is TGTGCCAGCAGTTCGGGGGAGTGGGAGCAGTACTTC.

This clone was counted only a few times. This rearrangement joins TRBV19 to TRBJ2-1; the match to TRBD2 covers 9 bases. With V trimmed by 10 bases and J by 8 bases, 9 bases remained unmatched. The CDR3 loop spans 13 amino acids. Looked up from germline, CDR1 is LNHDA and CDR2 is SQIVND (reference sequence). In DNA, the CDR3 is TGTGCCACTTCCTTAGCGGGGGCATATGAGCAGTTCTTC. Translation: CATSLAGAYEQFF.

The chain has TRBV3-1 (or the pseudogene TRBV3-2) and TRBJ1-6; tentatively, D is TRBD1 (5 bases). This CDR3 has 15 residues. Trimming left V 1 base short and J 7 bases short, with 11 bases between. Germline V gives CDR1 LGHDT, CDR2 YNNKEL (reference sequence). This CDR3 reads CASSQGGGVNSPLHF. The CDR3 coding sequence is TGTGCCAGCAGCCAAGGAGGAGGGGTCAATTCACCCCTCCACTTT.

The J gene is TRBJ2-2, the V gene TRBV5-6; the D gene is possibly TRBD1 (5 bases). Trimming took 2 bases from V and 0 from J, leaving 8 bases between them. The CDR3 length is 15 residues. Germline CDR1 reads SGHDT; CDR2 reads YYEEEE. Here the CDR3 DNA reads TGTGCCAGCAGCTTTGGCAGGGCGAACACCGGGGAGCTGTTTTTT. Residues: CASSFGRANTGELFF.